This is a list of T cell receptor beta chains from one sample in a study of OX40 agonist ivuxolimab in advanced cancers. TCRdb's table, derived via immunoSEQ multiplex PCR, lists solely in-frame clones and lacks some. The data hold over 50,000 clones, with about 90% observed a single time. Sequencing used CD4+ or CD8+ T cells sorted from blood, obtained in a trial of the OX40 agonist ivuxolimab. The receptors stem from an adult with an advanced solid tumor such as melanoma, head and neck, liver or kidney cancer. CDR3s include the opening cysteine and the closing phenylalanine or tryptophan. D genes are given only for firm matches. The size entry is marked missing in some rows and otherwise reads once, few, many or a size class.

clone size,V gene,J gene,D gene,CDR3 DNA,CDR3 protein
NA,TRBV7-2,TRBJ1-2,NA,TGTGCCAGCTATGAAGAGACCGGCAGGGTGGGGTATGGCTACACCTTC,CASYEETGRVGYGYTF
NA,TRBV5-5,TRBJ2-3,NA,TGTGCCAGCAGCCTCGTGGTGATAGGGAGCACAGATACGCAGTATTTT,CASSLVVIGSTDTQYF
NA,TRBV2,TRBJ1-1,NA,TGTGCCAGCACTGACAGGCAAGAAGCTTTCTTT,CASTDRQEAFF
NA,TRBV18,TRBJ1-5,TRBD1,TGTGCCAGCTCACCACTTACAGGGGGAGATCAGCCCCAGCATTTT,CASSPLTGGDQPQHF
NA,TRBV11-2,TRBJ2-1,TRBD1,TGTGCCAGCAGCCCGGGACAGATGTCCTACAATGAGCAGTTCTTC,CASSPGQMSYNEQFF
NA,TRBV7-3,TRBJ1-1,NA,TGTGCCAGCAGCTTATCCGAGAACACTGAAGCTTTCTTT,CASSLSENTEAFF
NA,TRBV19,TRBJ1-2,TRBD1,TGTGCCAGTGAATCCGGGACAGGGTTCTATGGCTACACCTTC,CASESGTGFYGYTF
few,TRBV19,TRBJ1-2,TRBD1,TGTGCCAGTAGTCTCCGACAGGGTCTCTACACCTTC,CASSLRQGLYTF
NA,TRBV6-5,TRBJ1-2,NA,TGTGCCAGCAGTAGTTCCGGGCCTGGCTACACCTTC,CASSSSGPGYTF
NA,TRBV9,TRBJ2-5,TRBD1,TGTGCCAGCAGCGTAGACAGGGGGCGAGAGACCCAGTACTTC,CASSVDRGRETQYF
NA,TRBV21-1,TRBJ1-6,NA,TGTGCCAGCAGCCAGAGGGACAGCTATAATTCACCCCTCCACTTT,CASSQRDSYNSPLHF
medium-sized,TRBV9,TRBJ1-5,NA,TGTGCCAGCAGCGGGTCCCCAGGACAGCCCCAGCATTTT,CASSGSPGQPQHF
once,TRBV27,TRBJ2-3,TRBD2,TGTGCCAGCAGAGAACGACTAGCGGGGAGGGATACGCAGTATTTT,CASRERLAGRDTQYF
NA,TRBV19,TRBJ2-7,NA,TGTGCCAGTAGTATAGGACAGGAGGTTATCAACGAGCAGTACTTC,CASSIGQEVINEQYF
NA,TRBV10-3,TRBJ2-3,NA,TGTGCCTCCTCCCTGGGACCCAAGGCCGGCACAGATACGCAGTATTTT,CASSLGPKAGTDTQYF
NA,TRBV28,TRBJ1-2,NA,TGTGCCAGCACCAAGGGACGGATGTTCTATGGCTACACCTTC,CASTKGRMFYGYTF
NA,TRBV6-6,TRBJ1-1,TRBD1,TGTGCCAGCAGTTTAGGGGGCCGAATGAACACTGAAGCTTTCTTT,CASSLGGRMNTEAFF
NA,TRBV2,TRBJ1-2,NA,TGTGCCAGCAAACCAGAGCCGCTCCTTTTCTATGGCTACACCTTC,CASKPEPLLFYGYTF
NA,TRBV15,TRBJ2-7,NA,TGTGCCACCTCGGACTTGATCTCCTACGAGCAGTACTTC,CATSDLISYEQYF
few,TRBV4-2,TRBJ2-3,NA,TGTGCCAGCAGCCAAGATAGGCGGGGCGGCACAGATACGCAGTATTTT,CASSQDRRGGTDTQYF
NA,TRBV30,TRBJ2-4,NA,TGTGCCTGGAGTTCCGGCTCCCAAAGGGGCATTCAGTACTTC,CAWSSGSQRGIQYF
NA,TRBV27,TRBJ1-2,NA,TGTGCCAGCAGTTTGAGAGCTAACTATGGCTACACCTTC,CASSLRANYGYTF
NA,TRBV12-5,TRBJ2-1,TRBD1,TGTGCTAGTGGTACCACGAGTCAGTGGACAGGGAACGGACGGAATTACAATGAGCAGTTCTTC,CASGTTSQWTGNGRNYNEQFF
NA,TRBV6-5,TRBJ2-7,TRBD1,TGTGCCAGCAGAATGCCGGGACAGGGCTACTACGAGCAGTACTTC,CASRMPGQGYYEQYF
NA,TRBV2,TRBJ2-1,NA,TGTGCCAGCAGTGAGGTCGGTGAGCAGTTCTTC,CASSEVGEQFF
NA,TRBV4-3,TRBJ2-3,TRBD2,TGCGCCAGCAGCCTACGCGGGGAGGGAGTCGTAGATACGCAGTATTTT,CASSLRGEGVVDTQYF
NA,TRBV5-4,TRBJ2-1,TRBD2,TGTGCCAGCAGCTTGCTCTCTAGCGGGTACAATGAGCAGTTCTTC,CASSLLSSGYNEQFF
NA,TRBV27,TRBJ1-5,NA,TGTGCCAGCAGTTTTGGGGTAAATCAGCCCCAGCATTTT,CASSFGVNQPQHF
NA,TRBV5-4,TRBJ1-2,NA,TGTGCCAGCAAAGGGCCGCATCATGGCTACACCTTC,CASKGPHHGYTF
NA,TRBV5-4,TRBJ2-1,TRBD2,TGTGCCAGCAGCTACTTGGGACTAGCGACCCACAATGAGCAGTTCTTC,CASSYLGLATHNEQFF
NA,TRBV13,TRBJ2-7,TRBD1,TGTGCCAGCAGCGGCACCAGGGGGTCGTTACCCTACGAGCAGTACTTC,CASSGTRGSLPYEQYF
NA,TRBV28,TRBJ2-1,NA,TGTGCCAGCAGTCTAGGGCTTTCGGGCAATGAGCAGTTCTTC,CASSLGLSGNEQFF
NA,TRBV27,TRBJ1-5,TRBD1,TGTGCCAGCAGTCCGTATACAGGGGGCAATCAGCCCCAGCATTTT,CASSPYTGGNQPQHF
NA,TRBV6-5,TRBJ1-2,NA,TGTGCCAGCAGGAAACAGGGAGTCTATGGCTACACCTTC,CASRKQGVYGYTF
NA,TRBV10-3,TRBJ2-1,NA,TGTGCCATCAGTGGGGGCACAAGCTCCTACAATGAGCAGTTCTTC,CAISGGTSSYNEQFF
NA,TRBV4-1,TRBJ1-1,TRBD1,TGCGCCAGCAGCCAAGGACAGGGCTCCACTGAAGCTTTCTTT,CASSQGQGSTEAFF
once,TRBV10-2,TRBJ1-2,NA,TGCGCCAGCAGTGAGGGGGCAGGGGAGCTTTGGGGCTACACCTTC,CASSEGAGELWGYTF